The clone carrying this TCR beta chain has ten or more counts. Amplification yielded TCR beta CDR3 regions, with RNA transcripts as the source. Initially, a first-round RT-PCR of the TCR CDR3 employed the HTBI primer set. TCRdb used MiXCR to reprocess the multiplex PCR reads, holding one entry per CDR3 protein. This table has fewer than 450,000 distinct CDR3 sequences, approximately 18% appearing once. Uncontrolled infection, other autoimmune disease, pregnancy or lactation excluded patients. Clinical symptoms, serum thyroxine, TRAb, thyroid ultrasound and orbital computed tomography established diagnosis. The sample originates from a study of T cells in Graves' hyperthyroidism and ophthalmopathy. Study-level information: Sampling of peripheral blood happened at initial diagnosis, prior to any treatment.

V lost 6 bases to trimming and J lost 6 bases; unmatched junction nucleotides: 2. CDR3 size: 14 residues. The rearrangement links TRBV12-3 or TRBV12-4 to TRBJ1-6, with 10 bases aligning to TRBD1. The source of this sequence is a woman in her twenties or thirties with Graves' hyperthyroidism that later progressed to Graves' ophthalmopathy. Material for sequencing was blood. The CDR3 loop reads CASSRDRGNSPLHF. The CDR3 region has the DNA TGTGCCAGCAGCCGGGACAGGGGTAATTCACCCCTCCACTTT.